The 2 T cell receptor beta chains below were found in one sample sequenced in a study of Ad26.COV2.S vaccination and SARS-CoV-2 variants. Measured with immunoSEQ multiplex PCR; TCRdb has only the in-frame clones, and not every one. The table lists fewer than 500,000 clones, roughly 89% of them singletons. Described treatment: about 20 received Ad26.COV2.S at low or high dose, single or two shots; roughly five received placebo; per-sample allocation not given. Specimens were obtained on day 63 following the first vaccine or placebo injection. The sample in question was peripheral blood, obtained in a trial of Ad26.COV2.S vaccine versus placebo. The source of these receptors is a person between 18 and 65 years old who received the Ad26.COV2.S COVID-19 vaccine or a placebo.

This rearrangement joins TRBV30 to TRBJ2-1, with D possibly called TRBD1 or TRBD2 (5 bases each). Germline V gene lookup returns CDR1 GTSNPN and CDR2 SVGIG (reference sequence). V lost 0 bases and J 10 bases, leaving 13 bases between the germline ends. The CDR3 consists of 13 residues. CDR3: CAWSVIGTNEQFF. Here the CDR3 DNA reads TGTGCCTGGAGTGTAATTGGGACCAACGAGCAGTTCTTC.

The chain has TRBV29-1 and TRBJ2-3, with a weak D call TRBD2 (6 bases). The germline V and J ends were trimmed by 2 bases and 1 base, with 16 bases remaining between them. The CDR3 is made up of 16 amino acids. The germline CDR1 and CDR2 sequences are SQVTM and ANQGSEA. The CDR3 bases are TGCAGCGTTGAAAGGGCCTGGGACTGGGGCACAGATACGCAGTATTTT. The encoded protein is CSVERAWDWGTDTQYF.